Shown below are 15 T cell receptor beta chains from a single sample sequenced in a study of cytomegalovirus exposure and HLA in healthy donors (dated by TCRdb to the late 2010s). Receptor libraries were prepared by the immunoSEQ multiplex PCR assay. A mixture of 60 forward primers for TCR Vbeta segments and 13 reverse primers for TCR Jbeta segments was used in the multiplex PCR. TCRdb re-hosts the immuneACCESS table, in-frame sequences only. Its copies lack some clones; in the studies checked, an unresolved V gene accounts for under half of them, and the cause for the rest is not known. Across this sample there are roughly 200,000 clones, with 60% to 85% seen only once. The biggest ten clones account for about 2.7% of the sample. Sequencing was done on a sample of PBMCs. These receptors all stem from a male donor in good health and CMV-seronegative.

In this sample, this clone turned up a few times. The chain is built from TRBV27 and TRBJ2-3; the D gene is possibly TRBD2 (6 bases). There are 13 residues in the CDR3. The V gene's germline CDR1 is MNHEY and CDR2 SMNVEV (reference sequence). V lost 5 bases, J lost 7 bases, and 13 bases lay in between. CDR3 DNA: TGTGCCAGCAGTCTGGGACTTTTGAATACGCAGTATTTT. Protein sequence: CASSLGLLNTQYF.

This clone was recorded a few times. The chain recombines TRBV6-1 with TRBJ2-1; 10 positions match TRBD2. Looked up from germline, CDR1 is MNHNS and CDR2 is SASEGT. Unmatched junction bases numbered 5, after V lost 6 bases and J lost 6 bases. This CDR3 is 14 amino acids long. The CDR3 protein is CASSFLAGGNEQFF. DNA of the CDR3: TGTGCCAGCAGCTTTTTAGCGGGAGGCAATGAGCAGTTCTTC.

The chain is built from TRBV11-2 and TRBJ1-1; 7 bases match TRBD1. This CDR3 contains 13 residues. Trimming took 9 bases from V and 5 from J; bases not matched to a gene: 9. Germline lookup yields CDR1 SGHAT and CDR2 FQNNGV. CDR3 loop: CASGRAGGTEAFF. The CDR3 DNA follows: TGTGCCAGTGGAAGGGCAGGGGGTACTGAAGCTTTCTTT.

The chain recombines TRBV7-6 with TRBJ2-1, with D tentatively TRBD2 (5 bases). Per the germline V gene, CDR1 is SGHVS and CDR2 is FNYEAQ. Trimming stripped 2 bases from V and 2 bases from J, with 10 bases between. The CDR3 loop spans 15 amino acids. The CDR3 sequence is CASSLKGATYNEQFF. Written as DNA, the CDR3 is TGTGCCAGCAGCTTAAAGGGAGCCACCTACAATGAGCAGTTCTTC.

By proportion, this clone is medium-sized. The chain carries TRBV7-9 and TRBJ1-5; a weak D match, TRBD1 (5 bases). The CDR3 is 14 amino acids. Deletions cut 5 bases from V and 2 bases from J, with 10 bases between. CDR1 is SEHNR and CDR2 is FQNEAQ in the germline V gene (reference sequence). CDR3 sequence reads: CASSQDTRNQPQHF. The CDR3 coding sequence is TGTGCCAGCAGCCAGGACACCCGCAATCAGCCCCAGCATTTT. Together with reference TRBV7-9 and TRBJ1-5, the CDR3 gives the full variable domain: DTGVSQNPRHKITKRGQNVTFRCDPISEHNRLYWYRQTLGQGPEFLTYFQNEAQLEKSRLLSDRFSAERPKGSFSTLEIQRTEQGDSAMYLCASSQDTRNQPQHFGDGTRLSIL.

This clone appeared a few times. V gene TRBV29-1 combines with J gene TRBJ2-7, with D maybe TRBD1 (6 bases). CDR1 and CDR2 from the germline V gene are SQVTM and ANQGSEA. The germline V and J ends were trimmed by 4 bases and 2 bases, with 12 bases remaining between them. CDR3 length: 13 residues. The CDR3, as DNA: TGCAGCGTTGGTGGGACATACACCTACGAGCAGTACTTC. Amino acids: CSVGGTYTYEQYF.

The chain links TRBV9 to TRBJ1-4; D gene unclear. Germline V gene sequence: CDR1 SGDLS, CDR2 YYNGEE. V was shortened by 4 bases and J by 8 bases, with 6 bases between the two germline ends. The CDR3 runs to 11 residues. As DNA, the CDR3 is TGTGCCAGCAGCCCAGGAGAAAAACTGTTTTTT. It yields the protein CASSPGEKLFF.

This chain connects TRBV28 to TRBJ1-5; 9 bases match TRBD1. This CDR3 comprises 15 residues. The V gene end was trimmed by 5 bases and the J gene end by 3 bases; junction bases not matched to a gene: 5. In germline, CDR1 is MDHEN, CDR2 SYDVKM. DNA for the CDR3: TGTGCCAGCAGTGCTGGGACAGGGTTCAATCAGCCCCAGCATTTT. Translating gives CASSAGTGFNQPQHF.

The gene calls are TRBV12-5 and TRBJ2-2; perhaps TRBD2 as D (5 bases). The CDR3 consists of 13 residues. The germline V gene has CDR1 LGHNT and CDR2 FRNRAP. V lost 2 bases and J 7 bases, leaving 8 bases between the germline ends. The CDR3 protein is CASGLQAGGELFF. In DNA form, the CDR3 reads TGTGCTAGTGGTTTGCAGGCGGGCGGGGAGCTGTTTTTT.

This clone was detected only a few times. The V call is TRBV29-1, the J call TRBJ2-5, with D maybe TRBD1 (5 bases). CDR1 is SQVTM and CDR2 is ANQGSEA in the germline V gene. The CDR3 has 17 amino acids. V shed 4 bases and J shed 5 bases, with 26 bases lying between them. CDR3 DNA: TGCAGCGTTGTGCTTTGGTATGGACAATATCCGCGGGAGACCCAGTACTTC. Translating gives CSVVLWYGQYPRETQYF.

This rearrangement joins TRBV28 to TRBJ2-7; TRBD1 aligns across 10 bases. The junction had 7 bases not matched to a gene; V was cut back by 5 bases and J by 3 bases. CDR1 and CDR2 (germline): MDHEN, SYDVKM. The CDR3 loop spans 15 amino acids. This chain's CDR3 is CASSPTRDRGYEQYF. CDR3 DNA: TGTGCCAGCAGTCCTACAAGGGACAGGGGCTACGAGCAGTACTTC.

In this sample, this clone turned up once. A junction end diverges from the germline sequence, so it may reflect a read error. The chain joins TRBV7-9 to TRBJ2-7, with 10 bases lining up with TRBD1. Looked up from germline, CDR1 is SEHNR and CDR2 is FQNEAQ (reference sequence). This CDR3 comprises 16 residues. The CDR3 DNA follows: TGTTCCAGCAGCGTAGCCGGGACAGGGGACGGCTACGAGCAGTACTTC. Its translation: CSSSVAGTGDGYEQYF.

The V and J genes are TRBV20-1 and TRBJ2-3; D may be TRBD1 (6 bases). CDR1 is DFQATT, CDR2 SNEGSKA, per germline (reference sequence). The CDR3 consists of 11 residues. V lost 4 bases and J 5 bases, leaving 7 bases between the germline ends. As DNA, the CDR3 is TGCAGTGCTAACAGGGTAGATACGCAGTATTTT. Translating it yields CSANRVDTQYF.

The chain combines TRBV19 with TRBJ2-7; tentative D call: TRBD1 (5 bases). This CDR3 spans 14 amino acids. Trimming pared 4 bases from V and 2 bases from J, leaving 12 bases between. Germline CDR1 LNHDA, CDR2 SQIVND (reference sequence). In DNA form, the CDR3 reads TGTGCCAGTAGTACCTGGACGGACACCTACGAGCAGTACTTC. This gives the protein CASSTWTDTYEQYF.

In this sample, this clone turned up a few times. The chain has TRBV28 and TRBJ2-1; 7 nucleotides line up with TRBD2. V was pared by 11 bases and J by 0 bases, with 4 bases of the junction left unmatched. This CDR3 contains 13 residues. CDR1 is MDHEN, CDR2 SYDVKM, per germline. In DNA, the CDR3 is TGTGCCTGGCGCGGGAGCTCCTACAATGAGCAGTTCTTC. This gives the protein CAWRGSSYNEQFF.